This T cell receptor beta chain was observed in a study of CD8 T cells in ankylosing spondylitis. Broader study findings: The authors reported significant enrichment of disease-linked clones in matched ankylosing spondylitis synovial fluid.

This CDR3 is 15 amino acids long. Germline CDR1 is SGDLS and CDR2 is YYNGEE. J gave up 6 bases and V 4 bases, and 8 bases lay outside the gene matches. TCRdb processed the 5' RACE reads anew with MiXCR; each CDR3 protein has one entry. The sample includes over 75,000 distinct CDR3 sequences, around 10% of them seen just once. A remark on this clonotype: The antigen remains unidentified.

This clonotype was obtained from a male donor with ankylosing spondylitis or in good health (not recorded which). The specimen sequenced was blood, either unsorted or a sorted T cell fraction (not recorded which). The V call is TRBV9, the J call TRBJ1-5; the match to TRBD1 covers 9 bases. CDR3 sequence reads: CASSMTGGEGQPQHF. CDR3 bases: TGTGCCAGCAGCATGACAGGGGGAGAGGGTCAGCCCCAGCATTTT.